The 12 T cell receptor beta chains listed next were all sequenced from one sample in a study of regulatory T cells in long-lasting Graves disease. The TCR beta library used iRepertoire HTBI primers with Arm-PCR amplification of CDR3. TCRdb reanalysed the multiplex PCR reads using MiXCR and keeps one entry per CDR3 protein. The table includes roughly 420,000 distinct CDR3 sequences, 15% to 18% detected once. Stated time point: newly diagnosed GD, antithyroid drugs for less than 3 months. RNA extracted from PBMCs served as the sequencing template. Sequences were derived from peripheral blood mononuclear cells (PBMCs), sampled at new diagnosis, from a patient treated with antithyroid drugs. The source of these receptors is a female donor with Graves disease.

This chain links TRBV24-1 with TRBJ1-5; D ambiguous. Trimming stripped 0 bases from V and 12 bases from J, with 17 bases between. This CDR3 comprises 15 residues. The germline V gene has CDR1 KGHDR and CDR2 SFDVKD. The CDR3: CATSDLLDTPRLQHF. CDR3 in DNA: TGTGCCACCAGTGATTTGCTAGACACCCCGAGGCTCCAGCATTTT.

The CDR3, as DNA: TGTGCCAGCACCACCTCGGGACCGCCCTACGAGCAGTACTTC. It codes for CASTTSGPPYEQYF. The chain employs TRBV12-3 or TRBV12-4 and TRBJ2-7; D possibly matches TRBD1 or TRBD2 (5 bases each). The V end was cut by 7 bases, the J end by 2 bases, with 15 bases between. The CDR3 covers 14 residues.

In this sample, this clonotype turned up many times. The V gene is TRBV7-9, the J gene TRBJ2-7, with TRBD2 matching over 7 bases. The CDR3 totals 16 residues. Germline loops: CDR1 SEHNR, CDR2 FQNEAQ (reference sequence). V shed 5 bases and J 0 bases; nucleotides not matched to a gene: 10. DNA of the CDR3: TGTGCCAGCAGCCCTCCGAGCGGGGCTAGCTCCTACGAGCAGTACTTC. It is translated as CASSPPSGASSYEQYF.

This clonotype came up many times. The V gene is TRBV7-3, the J gene TRBJ2-4; D may be TRBD2 (7 bases). V shed 6 bases and J shed 7 bases, with 19 bases lying between them. The germline gives CDR1 SGHTA, CDR2 FQGTGA. This CDR3 comprises 15 residues. This CDR3 reads CASSPGAGVGNIQYF. The CDR3 bases are TGTGCCAGCAGTCCAGGGGCGGGAGTGGGTAACATTCAGTACTTC. Filled out from reference TRBV7-3 and TRBJ2-4, the complete variable domain reads GAGVSQTPSNKVTEKGKYVELRCDPISGHTALYWYRQSLGQGPEFLIYFQGTGAADDSGLPNDRFFAVRPEGSVSTLKIQRTERGDSAVYLCASSPGAGVGNIQYFGAGTRLSVL.

V gene TRBV27 combines with J gene TRBJ1-2; unclear D gene. V was cut by 4 bases and J by 3 bases, with 9 bases left in between. The CDR3 length is 13 residues. Germline CDR1 and CDR2: MNHEY and SMNVEV (reference sequence). DNA for the CDR3: TGTGCCAGCAGTTCGACCGTTCACTATGGCTACACCTTC. Amino acid sequence: CASSSTVHYGYTF.

This clonotype was recorded at least ten times. The rearrangement links TRBV6-2 or TRBV6-3 to TRBJ2-3; TRBD2 matches 13 bases. V lost 4 bases, J lost 5 bases, and 9 bases stayed unmatched. This CDR3 region has 17 residues. From germline, CDR1 is MNHEY and CDR2 SVGEGT. This CDR3 reads CASSSRGLAGFGDTQYF. The CDR3 DNA follows: TGTGCCAGCAGTTCTAGGGGACTAGCGGGGTTTGGAGATACGCAGTATTTT.

In its sample, this clonotype was seen a few times. This may be a read error, as it is one base from a much larger clone. The gene calls are TRBV2 and TRBJ1-1, with D possibly matching TRBD1 (5 bases). CDR3 length: 14 residues. The germline gives CDR1 SNHLY, CDR2 FYNNEI. The CDR3 DNA follows: TGTGCCAGCGGGGGGTTGGGGGGGAGCAGTGTAGCTTCCTTT. Protein product: CASGGLGGSSVASF.

This clonotype was observed many times. The chain has TRBV12-3 or TRBV12-4 and TRBJ2-5, with 12 bases that match TRBD1. J lost 5 bases, V lost 6 bases, and 4 bases had no gene match. The CDR3 has 14 residues. The CDR3 is CASSRDRGHETQYF. In DNA form, the CDR3 reads TGTGCCAGCAGCCGGGACAGGGGGCACGAGACCCAGTACTTC.

The table lists this clonotype with many counts. The rearrangement links TRBV7-9 to TRBJ2-1, with D hard to call. CDR1 is SEHNR, CDR2 FQNEAQ, per germline (reference sequence). The CDR3 length is 18 residues. Trimming stripped 1 base from V and 0 bases from J, with 16 bases between. CDR3 nucleotides: TGTGCCAGCAGCTTAGACCACCTCCCGCGGAGCTCCTACAATGAGCAGTTCTTC. Its translation is CASSLDHLPRSSYNEQFF.

The sample holds many counts of this clonotype. The chain employs TRBV12-3 or TRBV12-4 and TRBJ1-5; the match to TRBD1 covers 7 bases. CDR3 length: 16 amino acids. V lost 6 bases and J lost 4; bases outside the gene matches: 12. CDR3 region: CASSPRGQGPNQPQHF. CDR3 nucleotide sequence: TGTGCCAGCAGCCCAAGGGGGCAGGGCCCGAATCAGCCCCAGCATTTT.

This chain connects TRBV7-9 to TRBJ1-1; possible D gene TRBD1, 5 bases. CDR1 is SEHNR, CDR2 FQNEAQ, per germline (reference sequence). This CDR3 is built from 13 residues. The V end was cut by 4 bases, the J end by 4 bases, with 10 bases between. CDR3 nucleotide sequence: TGTGCCAGCAGCTCTTCAGGGAGCACTGAAGCTTTCTTT. Residues: CASSSSGSTEAFF.

The chain combines TRBV28 with TRBJ2-5; 7 bases match TRBD1. This CDR3 has 14 amino acids. Germline V gene data show CDR1 as MDHEN and CDR2 as SYDVKM. Germline trimming cut 2 bases from V and 5 bases from J; bases unmatched to any gene: 5. CDR3 protein: CASSLGTVLETQYF. The CDR3, as DNA: TGTGCCAGCAGTTTAGGGACAGTCTTGGAGACCCAGTACTTC.